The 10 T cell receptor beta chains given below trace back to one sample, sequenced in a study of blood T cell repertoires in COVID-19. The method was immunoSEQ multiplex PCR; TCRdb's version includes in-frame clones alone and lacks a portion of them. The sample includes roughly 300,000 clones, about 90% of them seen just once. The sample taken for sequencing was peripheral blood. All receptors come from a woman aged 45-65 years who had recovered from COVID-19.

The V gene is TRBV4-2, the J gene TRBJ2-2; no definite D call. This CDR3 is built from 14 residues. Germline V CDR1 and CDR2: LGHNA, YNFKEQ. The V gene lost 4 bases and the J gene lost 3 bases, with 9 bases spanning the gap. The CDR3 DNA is TGTGCCAGCAGCCGCGGCGGTTACACCGGGGAGCTGTTTTTT. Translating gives CASSRGGYTGELFF.

CDR3 DNA sequence: TGTGCCAGCAGCTCCCTCCTAGCGGGAGGGGCAGATACGCAGTATTTT. Its protein product is CASSSLLAGGADTQYF. The chain has TRBV7-2 and TRBJ2-3; 12 bases match TRBD2. CDR3 length: 16 amino acids. J gave up 4 bases and V 4 bases, and 6 bases lay outside the gene matches. In germline, CDR1 is SGHTA, CDR2 FQGNSA. The entire variable domain, with the rest obtained from reference TRBV7-2 and TRBJ2-3, is as follows: GAGVSQSPSNKVTEKGKDVELRCDPISGHTALYWYRQSLGQGLEFLIYFQGNSAPDKSGLPSDRFSAERTGGSVSTLTIQRTQQEDSAVYLCASSSLLAGGADTQYFGPGTRLTVL.

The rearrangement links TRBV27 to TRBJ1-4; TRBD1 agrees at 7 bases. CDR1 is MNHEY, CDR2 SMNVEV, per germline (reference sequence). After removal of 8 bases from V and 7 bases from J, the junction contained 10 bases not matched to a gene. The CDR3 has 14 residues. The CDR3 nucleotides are TGTGCCAGCGGAAGAACAGGGGACGGTGAAAAACTGTTTTTT. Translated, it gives CASGRTGDGEKLFF.

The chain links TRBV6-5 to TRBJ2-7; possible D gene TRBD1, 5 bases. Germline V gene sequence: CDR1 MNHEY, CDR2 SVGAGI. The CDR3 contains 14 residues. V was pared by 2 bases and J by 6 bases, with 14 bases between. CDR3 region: CASSYGVGQGEQYF. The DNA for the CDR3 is TGTGCCAGCAGTTACGGGGTCGGACAAGGCGAGCAGTACTTC.

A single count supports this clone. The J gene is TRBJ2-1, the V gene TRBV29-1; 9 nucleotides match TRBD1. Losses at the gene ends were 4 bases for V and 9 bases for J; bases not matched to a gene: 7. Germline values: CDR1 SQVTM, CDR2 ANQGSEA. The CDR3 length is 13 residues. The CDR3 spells CSVGGQGRFEQFF. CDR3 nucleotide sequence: TGCAGCGTTGGTGGACAGGGGCGCTTTGAGCAGTTCTTC.

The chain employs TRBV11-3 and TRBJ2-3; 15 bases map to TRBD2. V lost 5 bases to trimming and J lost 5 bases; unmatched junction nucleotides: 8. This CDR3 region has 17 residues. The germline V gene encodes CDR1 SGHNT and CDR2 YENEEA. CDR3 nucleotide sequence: TGTGCCAGCAGCCCCCAGGGACTAGCGGGAGGAGGAGATACGCAGTATTTT. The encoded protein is CASSPQGLAGGGDTQYF.

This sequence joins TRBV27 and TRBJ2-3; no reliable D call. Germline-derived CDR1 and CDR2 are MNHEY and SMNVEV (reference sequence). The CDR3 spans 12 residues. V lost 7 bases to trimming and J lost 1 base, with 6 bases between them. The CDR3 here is CASKRGTDTQYF. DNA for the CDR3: TGTGCCAGCAAACGAGGCACAGATACGCAGTATTTT.

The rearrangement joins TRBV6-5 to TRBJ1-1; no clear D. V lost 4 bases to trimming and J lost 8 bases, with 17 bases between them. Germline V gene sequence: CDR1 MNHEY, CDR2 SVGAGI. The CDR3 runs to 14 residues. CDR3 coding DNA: TGTGCCAGCAGTTTAGCGGATCCGGGAGCAGAAGCTTTCTTT. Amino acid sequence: CASSLADPGAEAFF.

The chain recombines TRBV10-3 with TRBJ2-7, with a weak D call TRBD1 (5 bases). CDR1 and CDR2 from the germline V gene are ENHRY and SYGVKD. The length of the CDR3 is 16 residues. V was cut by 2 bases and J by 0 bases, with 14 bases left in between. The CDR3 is CAISEPGNLNSYEQYF. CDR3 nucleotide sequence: TGTGCCATCAGTGAGCCAGGGAACCTCAACTCCTACGAGCAGTACTTC.

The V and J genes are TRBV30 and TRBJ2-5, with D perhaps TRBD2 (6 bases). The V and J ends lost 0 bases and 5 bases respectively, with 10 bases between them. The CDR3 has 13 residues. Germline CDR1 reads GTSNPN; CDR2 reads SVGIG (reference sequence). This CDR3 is CAWSVGGVETQYF. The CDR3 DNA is TGTGCCTGGAGTGTTGGAGGGGTCGAGACCCAGTACTTC.